Listed below are T cell receptor beta chains from one sample, sequenced in a study of regulatory T cells in long-lasting Graves disease. TCRdb redid the calling of the multiplex PCR reads with MiXCR, one entry per CDR3 protein. The repertoire has about 540,000 distinct CDR3 sequences, approximately 13% of them found once; the top ten carry approximately 9.3%. These sequences were also reported in another study, on T cells in Graves' hyperthyroidism and ophthalmopathy.

The specimen comprised peripheral blood mononuclear cells (PBMCs), sampled at new diagnosis, from a patient treated with antithyroid drugs. These receptors were collected from a man aged 25-45 years with Graves disease. The CDR3 runs from the conserved cysteine through the conserved F or W. The D gene is left open where the match is weak. Only part of the rows carry a size: once, few, many, or a class if the clone is expanded.

v_call	clone_size	d_call	j_call	cdr3_aa	cdr3_nt
TRBV19	many	-	TRBJ2-3	CASSIPTSADTQYF	TGTGCCAGTAGTATCCCCACGTCAGCAGATACGCAGTATTTT
TRBV20-1	-	TRBD1	TRBJ2-7	CSAVPGQKRTEQYF	TGCAGTGCTGTACCGGGACAGAAACGAACCGAGCAGTACTTC
TRBV7-2	many	-	TRBJ1-6	CASSFDSPLHF	TGTGCCAGCAGCTTTGATTCACCCCTCCACTTT
TRBV27	-	-	TRBJ1-2	CANATEVEGGYTF	TGTGCCAACGCGACAGAAGTTGAAGGGGGCTACACCTTC
TRBV30	many	-	TRBJ2-1	CAWKATRYRVNEQFF	TGTGCCTGGAAGGCCACACGTTACAGGGTAAATGAGCAGTTCTTC
TRBV9	few	-	TRBJ2-1	CASGPWSRGGSNEQFF	TGTGCCAGCGGTCCGTGGTCCCGGGGTGGGAGCAATGAGCAGTTCTTC
TRBV7-2	-	-	TRBJ1-3	CASSSAGAPYGNTIYF	TGTGCCAGCAGCTCAGCAGGGGCCCCTTATGGAAACACCATATATTTT
TRBV7-8	many	-	TRBJ1-1	CASSWGPQWNTEAFF	TGTGCCAGCAGCTGGGGACCCCAGTGGAACACTGAAGCTTTCTTT
TRBV10-2	-	TRBD2	TRBJ2-3	CASSLNRGAQYF	TGCGCCAGCAGTCTAAACCGGGGGGCGCAGTATTTT
TRBV12-3/TRBV12-4	-	TRBD2	TRBJ2-3	CASSSGRAATDTQYF	TGTGCCAGCAGCAGCGGGAGGGCCGCCACAGATACGCAGTATTTT
TRBV20-1	many	TRBD2	TRBJ2-1	CSESGSGSANEQFF	TGCAGTGAAAGCGGTAGCGGGAGTGCGAATGAGCAGTTCTTC
TRBV12-3/TRBV12-4	many	-	TRBJ1-6	CANYHKGLLPLHF	TGTGCCAACTACCATAAGGGACTTCTCCCCCTCCACTTT
TRBV6-2/TRBV6-3	many	-	TRBJ2-1	CASTRNSNLYNEQFF	TGTGCCAGCACCCGGAACTCCAACCTTTACAATGAGCAGTTCTTC
TRBV20-1	many	TRBD1	TRBJ2-3	CSARDRTGRKDTQYF	TGCAGTGCTAGAGATAGGACAGGGAGGAAGGATACGCAGTATTTT
TRBV9	-	TRBD2	TRBJ2-3	CAGSAGPSTDTQYF	TGTGCCGGATCAGCGGGGCCTAGCACAGATACGCAGTATTTT
TRBV12-3/TRBV12-4	many	TRBD2	TRBJ2-1	CASTHWSGRARVYNEQFF	TGTGCCAGCACCCATTGGAGCGGGAGGGCCCGGGTCTACAATGAGCAGTTCTTC
TRBV6-1	few	TRBD2	TRBJ2-1	CASSAWGLVNEQFF	TGTGCCAGCAGCGCCTGGGGACTAGTCAATGAGCAGTTCTTC
TRBV10-2	-	TRBD2	TRBJ2-3	CASSVGVGGVTGDTQYF	TGCGCCAGCAGTGTGGGCGTGGGAGGGGTCACGGGAGATACGCAGTATTTT
TRBV5-4	-	TRBD1	TRBJ2-3	CASSLKQGVGTDTQYF	TGTGCCAGCAGCTTGAAACAGGGGGTCGGCACAGATACGCAGTATTTT
TRBV19	many	-	TRBJ1-5	CASSMERGGKHF	TGTGCCAGTAGTATGGAGCGCGGGGGGAAGCATTTT
TRBV9	-	TRBD2	TRBJ2-3	CASSVRSGLAGGLVKGDTQYF	TGTGCCAGCAGCGTACGTTCAGGACTAGCGGGAGGGCTCGTCAAGGGAGATACGCAGTATTTT
TRBV20-1	many	TRBD2	TRBJ2-5	CSASYAGGVQETQYF	TGCAGTGCTAGTTACGCGGGAGGAGTTCAAGAGACCCAGTACTTC
TRBV7-3	many	TRBD2	TRBJ2-5	CASSATSGRAGETQYF	TGTGCCAGCAGCGCGACTAGCGGGAGAGCCGGAGAGACCCAGTACTTC
TRBV5-1	many	-	TRBJ1-4	CASSESNRDEKLFF	TGTGCCAGCAGCGAGTCCAACCGAGATGAAAAACTGTTTTTT
TRBV12-3/TRBV12-4	many	-	TRBJ2-7	CASSLGGRPGDEQYF	TGTGCCAGCAGTTTAGGGGGGAGGCCTGGAGACGAGCAGTACTTC
TRBV5-5	few	-	TRBJ1-2	CASSLPRVYPYGYTF	TGTGCCAGCAGCTTGCCGAGGGTATATCCCTATGGCTACACCTTC
TRBV6-1	many	-	TRBJ2-2	CASNRGNTGELFF	TGTGCCAGCAACCGGGGGAACACCGGGGAGCTGTTTTTT
TRBV3-1	many	-	TRBJ2-2	CASSQDQGGELFF	TGTGCCAGCAGCCAAGATCAGGGCGGGGAGCTGTTTTTT
TRBV7-9	few	-	TRBJ1-1	CASSLGAGRINTEAFF	TGTGCCAGCAGCTTAGGTGCGGGAAGGATTAACACTGAAGCTTTCTTT
TRBV12-3/TRBV12-4	many	-	TRBJ1-1	CASSPALTEAFF	TGTGCCAGCAGTCCCGCTCTGACTGAAGCTTTCTTT
TRBV3-1	many	-	TRBJ1-2	CASSPDGANYGYTF	TGTGCCAGCAGCCCCGATGGGGCGAACTATGGCTACACCTTC
TRBV27	-	TRBD1	TRBJ1-2	CASKKDRSKGYTF	TGTGCCAGCAAAAAGGACAGGAGCAAAGGCTACACCTTC
TRBV5-8	many	-	TRBJ2-5	CASSLTPAEETQYF	TGTGCCAGCAGCTTGACGCCAGCAGAGGAGACCCAGTACTTC
TRBV6-1	few	-	TRBJ1-5	CASRTRANQPQHF	TGTGCCAGCAGAACGAGGGCGAATCAGCCCCAGCATTTT
TRBV27	many	TRBD2	TRBJ2-2	CASSTLAGVGTGELFF	TGTGCCAGCAGTACCTTAGCGGGAGTGGGGACCGGGGAGCTGTTTTTT
TRBV9	few	TRBD2	TRBJ2-3	CASSVASGGGMYF	TGTGCCAGCAGCGTAGCGAGCGGGGGGGGTATGTATTTT
TRBV6-5	few	TRBD1	TRBJ2-1	CASSYTGTGGDEQFF	TGTGCCAGCAGTTACACCGGGACAGGGGGTGATGAGCAGTTCTTC
TRBV7-9	few	-	TRBJ1-4	CASSPYRIRTNEKLFF	TGTGCCAGCAGCCCGTACCGTATCCGGACTAATGAAAAACTGTTTTTT
TRBV7-8	many	-	TRBJ2-7	CASSLEAGTGPNF	TGTGCCAGCAGCTTAGAAGCGGGGACAGGCCCGAACTTC
TRBV20-1	few	-	TRBJ2-6	CSADSTGTLSGANVLTF	TGCAGTGCTGACTCGACAGGGACTTTATCTGGGGCCAACGTCCTGACTTTC
TRBV2	-	-	TRBJ2-7	CASGDSQYF	TGTGCCAGCGGGGACTCGCAGTACTTC
TRBV20-1	many	-	TRBJ2-3	CSASGGLATADTQYF	TGCAGTGCTAGCGGGGGGCTGGCTACCGCAGATACGCAGTATTTT
TRBV7-9	many	-	TRBJ1-3	CASSLPSGASGNTIYF	TGTGCCAGCAGCTTACCCTCGGGGGCATCTGGAAACACCATATATTTT
TRBV12-5	many	-	TRBJ2-5	CASGWARRETQYF	TGTGCTAGTGGTTGGGCCCGGAGGGAGACCCAGTACTTC
TRBV19	-	TRBD2	TRBJ2-2	CAREGLAVGELFF	TGTGCTAGAGAAGGACTAGCGGTCGGGGAGCTGTTTTTT
TRBV7-2	-	-	TRBJ2-7	CASSLMDEGERPSYEQYF	TGTGCCAGCAGCTTAATGGACGAGGGGGAGCGGCCCTCCTACGAGCAGTACTTC
TRBV29-1	many	TRBD1	TRBJ1-5	CSVATGTENQPQHF	TGCAGCGTGGCTACCGGGACAGAAAATCAGCCCCAGCATTTT